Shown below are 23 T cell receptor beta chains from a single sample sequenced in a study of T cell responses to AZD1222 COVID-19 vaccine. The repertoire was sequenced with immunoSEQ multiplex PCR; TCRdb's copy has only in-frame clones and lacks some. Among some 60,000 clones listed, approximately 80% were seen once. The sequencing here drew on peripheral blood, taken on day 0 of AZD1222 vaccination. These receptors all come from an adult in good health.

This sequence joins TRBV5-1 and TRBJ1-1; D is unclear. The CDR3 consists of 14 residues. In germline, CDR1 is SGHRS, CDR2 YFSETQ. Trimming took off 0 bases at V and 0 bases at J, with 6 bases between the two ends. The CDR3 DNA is TGCGCCAGCAGCTTGGGGGCAGTGAACACTGAAGCTTTCTTT. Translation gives CASSLGAVNTEAFF.

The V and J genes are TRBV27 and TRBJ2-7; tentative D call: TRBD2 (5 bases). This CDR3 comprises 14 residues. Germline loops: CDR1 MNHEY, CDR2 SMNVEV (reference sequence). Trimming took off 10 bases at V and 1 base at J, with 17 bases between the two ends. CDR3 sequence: CATSRRATSYEQYF. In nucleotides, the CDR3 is TGTGCCACCTCCAGGCGGGCGACTTCCTACGAGCAGTACTTC.

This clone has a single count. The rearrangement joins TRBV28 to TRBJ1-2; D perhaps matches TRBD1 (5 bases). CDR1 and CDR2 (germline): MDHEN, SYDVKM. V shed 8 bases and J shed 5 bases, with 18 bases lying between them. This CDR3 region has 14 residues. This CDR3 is CASRIGTGGYGYTF. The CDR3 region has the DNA TGTGCCAGCCGGATCGGGACTGGTGGGTATGGCTACACCTTC.

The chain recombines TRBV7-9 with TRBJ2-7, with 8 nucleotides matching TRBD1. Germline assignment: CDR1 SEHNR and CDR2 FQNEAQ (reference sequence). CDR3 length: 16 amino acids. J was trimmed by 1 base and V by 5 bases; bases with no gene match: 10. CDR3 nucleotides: TGTGCCAGCAGCATGTCCCGGGACAGGCCTTCCTACGAGCAGTACTTC. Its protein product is CASSMSRDRPSYEQYF.

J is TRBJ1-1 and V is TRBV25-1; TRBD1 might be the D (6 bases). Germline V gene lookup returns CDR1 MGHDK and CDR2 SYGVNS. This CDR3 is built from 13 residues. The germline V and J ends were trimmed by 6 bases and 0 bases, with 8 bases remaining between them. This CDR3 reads CASRGHLNTEAFF. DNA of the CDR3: TGTGCCAGCAGGGGACACCTGAACACTGAAGCTTTCTTT. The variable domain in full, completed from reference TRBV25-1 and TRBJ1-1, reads EADIYQTPRYLVIGTGKKITLECSQTMGHDKMYWYQQDPGMELHLIHYSYGVNSTEKGDLSSESTVSRIRTEHFPLTLESARPSHTSQYLCASRGHLNTEAFFGQGTRLTVV.

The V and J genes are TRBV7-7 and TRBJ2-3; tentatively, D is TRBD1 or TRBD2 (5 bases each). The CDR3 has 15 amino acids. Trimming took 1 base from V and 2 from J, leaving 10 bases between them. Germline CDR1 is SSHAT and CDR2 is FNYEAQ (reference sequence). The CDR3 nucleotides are TGTGCCAGCAGCTTAGAGGGGAGAATCACAGATACGCAGTATTTT. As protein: CASSLEGRITDTQYF.

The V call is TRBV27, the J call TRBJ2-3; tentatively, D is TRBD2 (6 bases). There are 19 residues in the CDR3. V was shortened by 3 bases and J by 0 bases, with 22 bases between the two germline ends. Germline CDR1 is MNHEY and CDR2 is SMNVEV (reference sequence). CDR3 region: CASSFKFMYGSTSTDTQYF. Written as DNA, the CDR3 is TGTGCCAGCAGTTTCAAATTTATGTACGGGAGTACTAGCACAGATACGCAGTATTTT.

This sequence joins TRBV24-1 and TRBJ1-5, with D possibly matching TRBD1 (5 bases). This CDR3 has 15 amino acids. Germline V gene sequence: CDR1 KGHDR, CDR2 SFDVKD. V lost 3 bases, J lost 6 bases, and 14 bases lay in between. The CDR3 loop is CATSDGTGSGQPQHF. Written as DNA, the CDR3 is TGTGCCACCAGTGATGGGACTGGGTCAGGTCAGCCCCAGCATTTT.

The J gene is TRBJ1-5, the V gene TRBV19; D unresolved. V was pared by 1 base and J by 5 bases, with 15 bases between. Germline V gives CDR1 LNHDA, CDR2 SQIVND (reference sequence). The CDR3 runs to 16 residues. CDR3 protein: CASSIVRFEAHQPQHF. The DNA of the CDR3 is TGTGCCAGTAGTATAGTGAGGTTCGAGGCCCATCAGCCCCAGCATTTT.

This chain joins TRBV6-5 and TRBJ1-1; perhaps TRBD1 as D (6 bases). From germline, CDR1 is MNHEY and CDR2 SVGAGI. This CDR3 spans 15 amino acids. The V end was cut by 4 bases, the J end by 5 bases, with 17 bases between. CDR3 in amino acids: CASSSNRDPKTEAFF. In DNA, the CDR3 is TGTGCCAGCAGTTCAAACAGGGATCCCAAAACTGAAGCTTTCTTT.

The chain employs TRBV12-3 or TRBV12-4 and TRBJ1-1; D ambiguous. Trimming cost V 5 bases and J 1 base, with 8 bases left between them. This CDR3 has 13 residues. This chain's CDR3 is CASSPHSNTEAFF. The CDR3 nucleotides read TGTGCCAGCAGTCCACATTCGAACACTGAAGCTTTCTTT.

The CDR3 here is CATSAATGGNQPQHF. The CDR3 coding sequence is TGTGCCACCAGTGCCGCGACAGGGGGCAATCAGCCCCAGCATTTT. The chain couples TRBV24-1 to TRBJ1-5; 8 positions agree with TRBD1. The CDR3 runs 15 residues. V was pared by 5 bases and J by 2 bases, with 4 bases of the junction left unmatched. Per the germline V gene, CDR1 is KGHDR and CDR2 is SFDVKD.

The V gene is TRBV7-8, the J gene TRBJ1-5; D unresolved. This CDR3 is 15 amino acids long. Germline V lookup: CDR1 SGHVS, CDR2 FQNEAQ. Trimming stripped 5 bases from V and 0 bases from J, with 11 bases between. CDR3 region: CASSPSEYSNQPQHF. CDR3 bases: TGTGCCAGCAGCCCCAGCGAGTATAGCAATCAGCCCCAGCATTTT.

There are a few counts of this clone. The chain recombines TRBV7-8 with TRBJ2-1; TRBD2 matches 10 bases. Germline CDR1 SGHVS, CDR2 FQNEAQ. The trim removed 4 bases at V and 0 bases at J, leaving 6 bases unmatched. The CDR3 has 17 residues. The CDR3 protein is CASSSGSGRASYNEQFF. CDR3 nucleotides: TGTGCCAGCAGCTCCGGAAGCGGGAGGGCCTCCTACAATGAGCAGTTCTTC.

CDR3 nucleotide sequence: TGTGCCACCAGCCCCCAGGAGGGTTCCTATGGCTACACCTTC. It specifies CATSPQEGSYGYTF. V is TRBV15 and J is TRBJ1-2; no reliable D call. CDR1 and CDR2 (germline): LNHNV, YYDKDF (reference sequence). V was cut by 5 bases and J by 4 bases, with 14 bases left in between. The CDR3 runs to 14 residues.

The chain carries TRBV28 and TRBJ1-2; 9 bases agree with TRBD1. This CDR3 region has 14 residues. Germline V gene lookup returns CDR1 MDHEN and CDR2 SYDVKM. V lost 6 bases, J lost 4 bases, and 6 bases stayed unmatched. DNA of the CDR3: TGTGCCAGCAGCTCGGGACAGGGATCCTATGGCTACACCTTC. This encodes CASSSGQGSYGYTF.

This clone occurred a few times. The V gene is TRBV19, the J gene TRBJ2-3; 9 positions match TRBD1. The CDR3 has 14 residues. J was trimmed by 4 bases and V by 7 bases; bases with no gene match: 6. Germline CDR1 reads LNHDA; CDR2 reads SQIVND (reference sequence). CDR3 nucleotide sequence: TGTGCCAGTAACAGGGGGCTCCCATCAGATACGCAGTATTTT. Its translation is CASNRGLPSDTQYF. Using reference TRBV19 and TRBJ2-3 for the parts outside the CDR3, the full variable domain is DGGITQSPKYLFRKEGQNVTLSCEQNLNHDAMYWYRQDPGQGLRLIYYSQIVNDFQKGDIAEGYSVSREKKESFPLTVTSAQKNPTAFYLCASNRGLPSDTQYFGPGTRLTVL.

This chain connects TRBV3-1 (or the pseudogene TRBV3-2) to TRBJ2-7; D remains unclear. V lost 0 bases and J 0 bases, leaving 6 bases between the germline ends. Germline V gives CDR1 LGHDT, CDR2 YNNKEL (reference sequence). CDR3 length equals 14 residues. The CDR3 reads CASSQERNSYEQYF. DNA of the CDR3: TGTGCCAGCAGCCAAGAGCGGAACTCCTACGAGCAGTACTTC.

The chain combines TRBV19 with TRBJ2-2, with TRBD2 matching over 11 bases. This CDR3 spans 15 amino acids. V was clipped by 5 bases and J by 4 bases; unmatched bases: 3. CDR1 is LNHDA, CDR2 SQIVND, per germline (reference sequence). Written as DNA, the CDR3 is TGTGCCAGTAGTCGGACTAGCGGGCTCACCGGGGAGCTGTTTTTT. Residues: CASSRTSGLTGELFF. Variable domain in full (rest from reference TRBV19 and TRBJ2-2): DGGITQSPKYLFRKEGQNVTLSCEQNLNHDAMYWYRQDPGQGLRLIYYSQIVNDFQKGDIAEGYSVSREKKESFPLTVTSAQKNPTAFYLCASSRTSGLTGELFFGEGSRLTVL.

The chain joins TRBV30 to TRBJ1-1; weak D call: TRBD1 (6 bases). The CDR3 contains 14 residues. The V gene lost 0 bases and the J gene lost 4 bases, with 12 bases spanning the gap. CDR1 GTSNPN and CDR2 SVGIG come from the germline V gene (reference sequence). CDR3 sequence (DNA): TGTGCCTGGAGTGTAGGGGGGGGGAGCACTGAAGCTTTCTTT. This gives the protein CAWSVGGGSTEAFF.

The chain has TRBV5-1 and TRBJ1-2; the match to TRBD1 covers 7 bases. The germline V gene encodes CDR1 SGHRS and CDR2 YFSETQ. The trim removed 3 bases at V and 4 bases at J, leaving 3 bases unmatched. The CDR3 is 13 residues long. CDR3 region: CASSSGTVYGYTF. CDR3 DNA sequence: TGCGCCAGCAGCTCTGGGACAGTCTATGGCTACACCTTC.

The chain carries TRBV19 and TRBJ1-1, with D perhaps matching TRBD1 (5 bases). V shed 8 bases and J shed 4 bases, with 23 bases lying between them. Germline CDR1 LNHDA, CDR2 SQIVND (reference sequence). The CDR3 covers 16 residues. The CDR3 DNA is TGTGCCAGTTCTACCGCAAGGGGTCGAACGGGCACTGAAGCTTTCTTT. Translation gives CASSTARGRTGTEAFF.

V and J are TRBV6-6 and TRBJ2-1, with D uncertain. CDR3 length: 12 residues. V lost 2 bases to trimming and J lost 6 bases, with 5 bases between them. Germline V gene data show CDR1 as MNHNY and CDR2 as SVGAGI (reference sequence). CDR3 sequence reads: CASSYGPNEQFF. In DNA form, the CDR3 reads TGTGCCAGCAGTTACGGTCCCAATGAGCAGTTCTTC.